This entry lists 16 T cell receptor beta chains sequenced from one sample in a study of cytomegalovirus exposure and HLA in healthy donors. A multiplex PCR was run with 60 Vbeta primers and 13 Jbeta primers. The method was immunoSEQ multiplex PCR; TCRdb's version includes in-frame clones alone and lacks a portion of them. The data hold some 110,000 clones, with approximately 76% observed a single time. The sample consisted of PBMCs. Every receptor here comes from a man aged 45-65 years in good health and CMV-seropositive.

The CDR3 sequence: CASSDDRGQPQHF. CDR3 sequence (DNA): TGTGCCAGCAGCGATGACAGGGGTCAGCCCCAGCATTTT. The rearrangement joins TRBV6-5 to TRBJ1-5, with 8 bases aligning to TRBD1. V gave up 6 bases and J gave up 6 bases; unmatched junction bases: 4. Germline V lookup: CDR1 MNHEY, CDR2 SVGAGI. The CDR3 contains 13 residues.

The rearrangement joins TRBV28 to TRBJ1-2; maybe TRBD1 (5 bases). Germline V gene lookup returns CDR1 MDHEN and CDR2 SYDVKM. The germline V and J ends were trimmed by 5 bases and 0 bases, with 19 bases remaining between them. The CDR3 runs to 17 residues. CDR3 bases: TGTGCCAGCAGTAACGCACCCGACAGTATTCCTAACTATGGCTACACCTTC. It is translated as CASSNAPDSIPNYGYTF.

In its sample, this clone was seen a few times. This same CDR3 is encoded by further DNA sequences in the sample. DNA for the CDR3: TGTGCCAGCAGCCCGGGACAAGTCACAGATACGCAGTATTTT. This encodes CASSPGQVTDTQYF. The gene calls are TRBV7-9 and TRBJ2-3; a possible D gene is TRBD1 (6 bases). Per the germline V gene, CDR1 is SEHNR and CDR2 is FQNEAQ (reference sequence). This CDR3 is 14 amino acids long. Trimming shortened V by 5 bases and J by 2 bases, and 11 bases separated the two germline ends. Combining the CDR3 with reference TRBV7-9 and TRBJ2-3 gives the whole variable domain DTGVSQNPRHKITKRGQNVTFRCDPISEHNRLYWYRQTLGQGPEFLTYFQNEAQLEKSRLLSDRFSAERPKGSFSTLEIQRTEQGDSAMYLCASSPGQVTDTQYFGPGTRLTVL.

The chain joins TRBV2 to TRBJ1-5; D is undetermined. CDR3 length: 15 amino acids. Per germline, CDR1 SNHLY and CDR2 FYNNEI. The V end lost 4 bases, the J end lost 3 bases, and 13 bases lay between the germline ends. The CDR3 bases are TGTGCCAGCAGTGGACTCGGGGTTGACAATCAGCCCCAGCATTTT. Protein: CASSGLGVDNQPQHF.

The gene calls are TRBV7-9 and TRBJ1-2; 7 bases are shared with TRBD1. V shed 0 bases and J 4 bases; nucleotides not matched to a gene: 5. From germline, CDR1 is SEHNR and CDR2 FQNEAQ (reference sequence). This CDR3 region has 15 residues. The CDR3 DNA sequence: TGTGCCAGCAGCTTAGCTCAGGGGACAGCCTATGGCTACACCTTC. This encodes CASSLAQGTAYGYTF. Complete variable domain (other parts from reference TRBV7-9 and TRBJ1-2): DTGVSQNPRHKITKRGQNVTFRCDPISEHNRLYWYRQTLGQGPEFLTYFQNEAQLEKSRLLSDRFSAERPKGSFSTLEIQRTEQGDSAMYLCASSLAQGTAYGYTFGSGTRLTVV.

The chain couples TRBV28 to TRBJ2-7, with 8 bases aligning to TRBD1. CDR1 is MDHEN, CDR2 SYDVKM, per germline. The CDR3 spans 14 residues. V lost 5 bases and J lost 6; bases outside the gene matches: 9. The CDR3 DNA reads as TGTGCCAGCAGTCCACCGGGACAGGAATCCGAGCAGTACTTC. It translates to CASSPPGQESEQYF.

This chain connects TRBV6-1 to TRBJ2-2; 8 positions agree with TRBD2. The CDR3 is 15 residues long. The germline gives CDR1 MNHNS, CDR2 SASEGT. J gave up 1 base and V 2 bases, and 0 bases lay outside the gene matches. CDR3 sequence (DNA): TGTGCCAGCAGTGAACTAGCGGGGAACACCGGGGAGCTGTTTTTT. Its translation is CASSELAGNTGELFF.

The genes are TRBV12-2 and TRBJ2-3; the D call TRBD2 from the table was never checked on the DNA. TRBV12-2 constitutes a pseudogene. This CDR3 comprises 14 residues. The CDR3 loop reads CASRSPTVTDTQYF. The CDR3 DNA sequence: TGTGCAAGTCGCTCCCCCACGGTCACAGATACGCAGTATTTT.

This clone was counted a few times. The chain uses TRBV5-6 and TRBJ1-2; no clear D gene. Germline V gene sequence: CDR1 SGHDT, CDR2 YYEEEE. The CDR3 is 12 amino acids. With 6 bases removed from V and 1 base from J, the gap between germline ends came to 7 bases. In DNA form, the CDR3 reads TGTGCCAGCACCCAGGTTAACTATGGCTACACCTTC. It yields the protein CASTQVNYGYTF.

The rearrangement uses TRBV4-1 and TRBJ2-7; 13 bases fit TRBD2. V gave up 3 bases and J gave up 3 bases; unmatched junction bases: 5. The CDR3 has 16 amino acids. CDR1 is MGHRA, CDR2 YSYEKL, per germline. In nucleotides, the CDR3 is TGCGCCAGCAGCCAGGCTACTAGCGGGAGGGTCTACGAGCAGTACTTC. Amino acid sequence: CASSQATSGRVYEQYF.

The rearrangement joins TRBV27 to TRBJ2-7; 8 bases are shared with TRBD2. V lost 6 bases to trimming and J lost 7 bases; unmatched junction nucleotides: 14. The CDR3 runs 15 residues. Germline V gene data show CDR1 as MNHEY and CDR2 as SMNVEV (reference sequence). The CDR3 is CASSIPGLEEEEQYF. CDR3 nucleotides: TGTGCCAGCAGCATACCGGGACTAGAAGAAGAAGAGCAGTACTTC.

This clone was observed a single time. The rearrangement links TRBV15 to TRBJ2-7; TRBD1 is a possible D gene (7 bases). The CDR3 runs 14 residues. Germline V CDR1 and CDR2: LNHNV, YYDKDF (reference sequence). Trimming left V 2 bases short and J 6 bases short, with 14 bases between. The CDR3 DNA reads as TGTGCCACCAGCAGAAGACAGGGAGGAAGCGAGCAGTACTTC. The encoded protein is CATSRRQGGSEQYF.

The chain uses TRBV4-1 and TRBJ1-6; TRBD1 agrees at 7 bases. Per the germline V gene, CDR1 is MGHRA and CDR2 is YSYEKL. The junction had 3 bases not matched to a gene; V was cut back by 1 base and J by 6 bases. The CDR3 is made up of 15 amino acids. CDR3 nucleotides: TGCGCCAGCAGCCAAGTACGACAGGGTAATTCACCCCTCCACTTT. Translated: CASSQVRQGNSPLHF.

The chain links TRBV10-2 to TRBJ2-1; 10 nucleotides agree with TRBD2. The CDR3 is 15 amino acids. The ends lost 6 bases at V and 5 bases at J; junction bases unmatched: 7. The germline V gene has CDR1 WSHSY and CDR2 SAAADI. The DNA of the CDR3 is TGCGCCAGCAGGGATAGCGGGAGGACCAACAATGAGCAGTTCTTC. Protein sequence: CASRDSGRTNNEQFF.

This CDR3 reads CASSLQSMNTEAFF. The CDR3, as DNA: TGTGCCAGCTCACTACAGAGCATGAACACTGAAGCTTTCTTT. The chain combines TRBV18 with TRBJ1-1; D uncertain. The CDR3 totals 14 residues. CDR1 KGHSH and CDR2 LQKENI come from the germline V gene. V was shortened by 4 bases and J by 0 bases, with 9 bases between the two germline ends.

This clone was seen a single time. This rearrangement joins TRBV5-4 to TRBJ2-5, with 11 bases aligning to TRBD2. The CDR3 contains 18 residues. Germline loops: CDR1 SGHNT, CDR2 YYREEE (reference sequence). Germline trimming cut 6 bases from V and 2 bases from J; bases unmatched to any gene: 15. CDR3 in DNA: TGTGCCAGCACCGTGGGGGCTAGCGGGGGGACCTTACAAGAGACCCAGTACTTC. Translating it yields CASTVGASGGTLQETQYF.